The present T cell receptor (beta chain) was sequenced within a study of cytomegalovirus exposure and HLA in healthy donors. PCR primers comprised 60 Vbeta and 13 Jbeta primers. TCRdb keeps only in-frame clones here, not all; method: immunoSEQ multiplex PCR. The sample records hundreds of thousands of clones, about 80% being singletons. CDR3 length: 14 residues. Trimming cost V 1 base and J 5 bases; bases outside gene matches: 3. Germline V gene data show CDR1 as SGHRS and CDR2 as YFSETQ. With regard to this clone: The antigen is undetermined.

Findings and limits, study-wide: The majority of CMV-associated TCR beta chains were reported as apparently HLA-restricted in a later analysis.

The sample consisted of PBMCs. The genes are TRBV5-1 and TRBJ2-1, with 7 bases lining up with TRBD2. This TCR came from a woman in her sixties in good health and CMV-seropositive. The CDR3 reads CASSLRLADNEQFF. The CDR3, as DNA: TGCGCCAGCAGCTTGCGCCTAGCGGACAATGAGCAGTTCTTC.